Listed below are T cell receptor beta chains from one sample, sequenced in a study of healthy donors' naive CD4 and CD8 T cells. TCRdb reprocessed the reads with MiXCR, giving one entry per CDR3 protein. The data hold around 180,000 distinct CDR3 sequences, with nearly 75% observed a single time. The sample comprised naive CD4+ and CD8+ T cells sorted from blood, pooled from several donors. These TCRs come from a pool of human donors in good health; the sample pools cells from several healthy donors. The CDR3 runs from the conserved cysteine through the conserved F or W. The D gene is left open where the match is weak. Clone size, where shown, is once, few, many, or a class for clones that have expanded.

V,D,J,size,CDR3,DNA
TRBV19,TRBD1,TRBJ2-2,NA,CASSIRDRSTGELFF,TGTGCCAGTAGTATCCGGGACAGGAGCACCGGGGAGCTGTTTTTT
TRBV5-1,TRBD1,TRBJ1-2,NA,CASSLEATGGSYGYTF,TGCGCCAGCAGCTTGGAAGCGACAGGGGGCAGCTATGGCTACACCTTC
TRBV6-5,NA,TRBJ1-1,NA,CASSPHDVNTEAFF,TGTGCCAGCAGTCCCCATGACGTGAACACTGAAGCTTTCTTT
TRBV29-1,TRBD1,TRBJ1-2,NA,CGVDQTGTGSGYTF,TGCGGCGTTGACCAGACCGGGACAGGGAGCGGCTACACCTTC
TRBV11-1,NA,TRBJ2-1,NA,CASSPKDSHEQFF,TGTGCCAGCAGCCCCAAGGACTCTCATGAGCAGTTCTTC
TRBV6-5,NA,TRBJ1-2,few,CASSFTAGPYGYTF,TGTGCCAGCAGTTTTACGGCAGGGCCCTATGGCTACACCTTC
TRBV29-1,TRBD2,TRBJ2-1,NA,CRGNNGRDEQFF,TGCAGGGGGAACAACGGGAGGGATGAGCAGTTCTTC
TRBV20-1,TRBD2,TRBJ2-5,NA,CSAIRGERGQETQYF,TGCAGTGCGATCCGAGGGGAGCGGGGGCAAGAGACCCAGTACTTC
TRBV29-1,NA,TRBJ2-7,NA,CSVGTRNSYEQYF,TGCAGCGTTGGGACTCGGAACTCCTACGAGCAGTACTTC
TRBV18,NA,TRBJ2-1,NA,CASSPAGGPYNEQFF,TGTGCCAGCTCACCAGCCGGAGGGCCCTACAATGAGCAGTTCTTC